The 13 T cell receptor beta chains in this list originate from one sample, sequenced in a study of cytomegalovirus exposure and HLA in healthy donors. Researchers ran the PCR with 60 Vbeta and 13 Jbeta primers. Clones were read by immunoSEQ multiplex PCR, and TCRdb kept only the in-frame ones, dropping some. The sample records 150,000 to 200,000 clones, 65% to 80% being singletons. The sequenced sample was PBMCs. These TCRs come from a woman aged 25 to 39 in good health and CMV-seronegative.

The chain uses TRBV7-3 and TRBJ2-1, with 8 bases matching TRBD2. Germline V gene sequence: CDR1 SGHTA, CDR2 FQGTGA. Unmatched junction bases numbered 9, after V lost 6 bases and J lost 5 bases. The CDR3 runs to 15 residues. This CDR3 is CASSRAGGANNEQFF. The DNA of the CDR3 is TGTGCCAGCAGTAGGGCGGGGGGCGCGAACAATGAGCAGTTCTTC.

This clone was counted between two and nine times. CDR3 nucleotide sequence: TGTGCCAGCAGTGAACTTATACAGGGGCGCGAGCAGTACTTC. This codes for CASSELIQGREQYF. V is TRBV27 and J is TRBJ2-7; 7 bases align to TRBD1. Trimming at V came to 5 bases and at J to 6 bases, leaving 10 bases not matched to a gene. Germline V gene sequence: CDR1 MNHEY, CDR2 SMNVEV (reference sequence). This CDR3 spans 14 amino acids.

The CDR3 DNA follows: TGCGCCAGCAGCTTTAGCACCGGGGAGCTGTTTTTT. Amino acids: CASSFSTGELFF. The V and J genes are TRBV5-1 and TRBJ2-2; D not resolved. Trimming removed 2 bases at V and 4 bases at J, with 3 bases between. This CDR3 has 12 residues. Germline loops: CDR1 SGHRS, CDR2 YFSETQ.

The rearrangement uses TRBV10-3 and TRBJ1-1; D remains unclear. Germline-derived CDR1 and CDR2 are ENHRY and SYGVKD. The V end lost 3 bases, the J end lost 5 bases, and 10 bases lay between the germline ends. The CDR3 is 13 residues long. This chain's CDR3 is CAISDKRETEAFF. The CDR3 bases are TGTGCCATCAGTGACAAGAGGGAAACTGAAGCTTTCTTT.

This clone came up a few times. The rearrangement uses TRBV5-1 and TRBJ1-1; D uncertain. The CDR3 loop spans 13 amino acids. Trimming removed 1 base from V and 5 bases from J, with 9 bases in between. Per the germline V gene, CDR1 is SGHRS and CDR2 is YFSETQ. The CDR3 sequence is CASSLTGETEAFF. CDR3 in DNA: TGCGCCAGCAGCTTGACCGGGGAGACTGAAGCTTTCTTT. The full variable domain, in which reference TRBV5-1 and TRBJ1-1 provide the parts outside the CDR3, is KAGVTQTPRYLIKTRGQQVTLSCSPISGHRSVSWYQQTPGQGLQFLFEYFSETQRNKGNFPGRFSGRQFSNSRSEMNVSTLELGDSALYLCASSLTGETEAFFGQGTRLTVV.

The CDR3 nucleotides are TGTGCCAGCAGCCCTTTGACATCAGGGAACACTGAAGCTTTCTTT. Protein product: CASSPLTSGNTEAFF. The chain uses TRBV7-6 and TRBJ1-1; D gene ambiguous. V lost 5 bases, J lost 1 base, and 14 bases lay in between. The CDR3 runs 15 residues. CDR1 and CDR2 from the germline V gene are SGHVS and FNYEAQ.

This clone has just a few counts. The genes are TRBV28 and TRBJ2-3, with 8 bases aligning to TRBD1. V trimming: 5 bases; J trimming: 1 base; junction bases outside the gene matches: 5. Germline CDR1 and CDR2: MDHEN and SYDVKM. The CDR3 has 15 residues. For the CDR3, the DNA is TGTGCCAGCAGTGACAGGGGAGGCCGCACAGATACGCAGTATTTT. Translated: CASSDRGGRTDTQYF.

The CDR3 nucleotides are TGTGCCAGCAGATGGGGCTTTTTGGACACTGAAGCTTTCTTT. Translating gives CASRWGFLDTEAFF. V gene TRBV27 combines with J gene TRBJ1-1; weak D call: TRBD1 (5 bases). Trimming cost V 6 bases and J 3 bases, with 14 bases left between them. The CDR3 is 14 residues long. In germline, CDR1 is MNHEY, CDR2 SMNVEV (reference sequence).

The J gene is TRBJ2-3, the V gene TRBV6-5; 10 bases map to TRBD2. The V and J ends lost 4 bases and 6 bases, in that order; junction bases with no gene match: 7. The germline CDR1 and CDR2 sequences are MNHEY and SVGAGI. CDR3 size: 15 residues. This chain's CDR3 is CASSFSGRAEDTQYF. CDR3 in DNA: TGTGCCAGCAGTTTCAGCGGGAGGGCAGAGGATACGCAGTATTTT.

The chain has TRBV5-4 and TRBJ2-7; D may be TRBD2 (7 bases). The CDR3 totals 15 residues. Trimming removed 0 bases from V and 2 bases from J, with 12 bases in between. Looked up from germline, CDR1 is SGHNT and CDR2 is YYREEE (reference sequence). DNA of the CDR3: TGTGCCAGCAGCTTGGAGGGGAGGGGGGCCTACGAGCAGTACTTC. Its protein product is CASSLEGRGAYEQYF. The full variable domain, with the rest looked up from reference TRBV5-4 and TRBJ2-7, is ETGVTQSPTHLIKTRGQQVTLRCSSQSGHNTVSWYQQALGQGPQFIFQYYREEENGRGNFPPRFSGLQFPNYSSELNVNALELDDSALYLCASSLEGRGAYEQYFGPGTRLTVT.

In this sample, this clone turned up a few times. The chain is built from TRBV5-1 and TRBJ2-3; a weak D match, TRBD1 (5 bases). The J call may be mistaken, given a closer DNA end match to TRBJ1-5. The CDR3 runs 16 residues. Germline-derived CDR1 and CDR2 are SGHRS and YFSETQ. The CDR3 loop is CASSLGAGGWVDTQHF. Here the CDR3 DNA reads TGCGCCAGCAGCTTGGGTGCGGGGGGATGGGTAGATACGCAGCATTTT.

The V and J genes are TRBV6-5 and TRBJ1-2, with unresolved D. Between the trimmed V and J ends, which lost 6 bases and 7 bases, there was a span of 12 bases. This CDR3 comprises 12 residues. Germline V gene data show CDR1 as MNHEY and CDR2 as SVGAGI. The CDR3 bases are TGTGCCAGCAGAACCACCTCCAGTGGCTACACCTTC. Amino acid sequence: CASRTTSSGYTF.

The CDR3 is CASSSGSEAFF. In DNA, the CDR3 is TGTGCCAGCAGCTCCGGGAGTGAAGCTTTCTTT. This chain links TRBV9 with TRBJ1-1; D is unresolved. This CDR3 spans 11 amino acids. Germline CDR1 reads SGDLS; CDR2 reads YYNGEE. V gave up 4 bases and J gave up 7 bases, with 8 bases separating them.